A selection of T cell receptor beta chains follows, all from one sample in a study of identical twins. Using its own MiXCR run on the 5' RACE reads, TCRdb lists one record per CDR3 protein. The sample lists under 300,000 distinct CDR3 sequences, about an eighth occurring once. Specimen: memory (CD45RO+) T cells sorted from blood. The receptors come from a woman aged 18-30 years in good health. CDR3s include the opening cysteine and the closing phenylalanine or tryptophan. D genes are given only for firm matches. The listing skips clone size in some rows; elsewhere it reads once, few, many or a size class.

TGTGCCAGCAGCCCCAGGACTAGCAGCTGGGGGGAGACCCAGTACTTC	CASSPRTSSWGETQYF	TRBV9	TRBJ2-5	TRBD2	.
TGTGCCAGCAGCGTAGGCCCGGGAGGGGGGGATGAGCAGTTCTTC	CASSVGPGGGDEQFF	TRBV9	TRBJ2-1	TRBD2	.
TGCAGTGCTAGAGACCCTCGGGGTACTGGGGAGCTGTTTTTT	CSARDPRGTGELFF	TRBV20-1	TRBJ2-2	.	.
TGTGCCAGCAGCCCAAACAGGGGGTCTCAGTATTTT	CASSPNRGSQYF	TRBV7-2	TRBJ2-3	TRBD1	.
TGTGCCAGCAGTAAAGCCCCACAGGGACCGAGTACCTCCGAGCAGTACTTC	CASSKAPQGPSTSEQYF	TRBV27	TRBJ2-7	.	.
TGCAGTGCTAGTGATAGTCTGAACGAGGGGGCGAGTTATTCACCCCTCCACTTT	CSASDSLNEGASYSPLHF	TRBV20-1	TRBJ1-6	TRBD1	.
TGCAGTGCTATTAGGGGGCGAGATGAGCAGTTCTTC	CSAIRGRDEQFF	TRBV20-1	TRBJ2-1	TRBD1	many
TGTGCCAGCTCCAGAGGGGCCACTGAAGCTTTCTTT	CASSRGATEAFF	TRBV6-5	TRBJ1-1	.	few
TGTGCCAGCAGTTTCACTGGACAGGGGTGGGGTTCACCCCTCCACTTT	CASSFTGQGWGSPLHF	TRBV27	TRBJ1-6	TRBD1	.
TGTGCCACCAGCAGGGCCGGACAATCCTCCTACAATGAGCAGTTCTTC	CATSRAGQSSYNEQFF	TRBV15	TRBJ2-1	.	few
TGTGCCAGCAGTCCCAGTCGACAGGCGTCCTTTTACTCTGGGGCCAACGTCCTGACTTTC	CASSPSRQASFYSGANVLTF	TRBV12-3/TRBV12-4	TRBJ2-6	.	.
TGTGCCAGCGCACCGGGACTCCCCTCCGAGCAGTACTTC	CASAPGLPSEQYF	TRBV3-1	TRBJ2-7	.	.